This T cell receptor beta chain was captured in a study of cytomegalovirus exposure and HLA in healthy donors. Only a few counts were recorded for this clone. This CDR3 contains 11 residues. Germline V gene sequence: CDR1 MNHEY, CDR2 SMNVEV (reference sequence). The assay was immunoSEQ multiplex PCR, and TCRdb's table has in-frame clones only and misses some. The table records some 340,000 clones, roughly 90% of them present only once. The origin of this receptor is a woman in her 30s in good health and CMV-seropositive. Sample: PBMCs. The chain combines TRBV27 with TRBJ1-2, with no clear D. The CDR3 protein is CIPTPNYGYTF. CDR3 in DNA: TGTATACCCACCCCGAACTATGGCTACACCTTC.